This T cell receptor beta chain was captured in a study of vaccination and CD4 T cells after COVID-19. About the research overall: Stimulation of the cells used overlapping spike peptide pools from SARS-CoV-2 and from the common cold coronaviruses HCoV-NL63, HCoV-OC43 and HCoV-229E.

Remarks on this clonotype: The antigen is unknown.

The treatment is: approximately nine-day PBMC culture with coronavirus spike peptide pools or control peptides (ViraFEST assay). Before the COVID-19 pandemic (2011-2018), CD4+ T cells were obtained from the unexposed donor. From unexposed donors, CD4+ T cells were probed, cells permitting, with SARS-CoV-2 S/N and four cold-coronavirus spikes. Overall study results and limits: It was found that, in convalescent patients, 304 of 307 vaccine-specific clones were spike mono-reactive.

Oncomine TCR Beta short-read sequencing was applied to DNA from cultured CD4+ T cells. Genomic DNA was extracted from cultured CD4+ T cells. TCRdb itself ran the PCR reads through MiXCR, one entry per CDR3 protein. The sample consists of roughly 10,000 distinct CDR3 sequences, 44% of them appearing once. V trimming: 2 bases; J trimming: 6 bases; junction bases outside the gene matches: 0. The CDR3 runs to 13 residues. The germline gives CDR1 MRHNA, CDR2 SNTAGT. The sample taken for sequencing was CD4+ T cells from blood, cultured in vitro. This chain joins TRBV6-4 and TRBJ2-1; 8 bases are a match to TRBD2. This receptor was taken from a human donor in good health. Here the CDR3 reads CASSDGTSNEQFF. The DNA of the CDR3 is TGTGCCAGCAGTGACGGGACTAGCAATGAGCAGTTCTTC.